The following is a T cell receptor (beta chain) sequence with its context. Original processing notes: Amplification of reference gene primers provided the estimated nucleated cell counts. Measured with immunoSEQ multiplex PCR; TCRdb has only the in-frame clones, and not every one. The V and J calls and clone size were taken over from that table, and D and trimming were inferred from the DNA. This sample has 220,000 or so clones; roughly 80% occur once, and the top ten carry 4.5% to 7%. The source of the sample is a study of blood T cell repertoires in COVID-19. Across the study: The United States, Italy and Spain were the sources of the acute and convalescent COVID-19 samples. PBMCs, B-cell-depleted T cells, or T cells were the source of the cDNA or gDNA that made up the material.

The sequenced sample was peripheral blood. The TCR sequence derives from a woman aged 70-85 years with acute or convalescent COVID-19.

CDR3 bases: TGTGCCAGCTCGCCCCTAGGGAGGGGGATGAACACTGAAGCTTTCTTT. Protein product: CASSPLGRGMNTEAFF. This sequence joins TRBV18 and TRBJ1-1; TRBD1 might be the D (6 bases). The CDR3 contains 16 residues. V was clipped by 6 bases and J by 0 bases, with 17 bases between them. Germline V gene sequence: CDR1 KGHSH, CDR2 LQKENI.